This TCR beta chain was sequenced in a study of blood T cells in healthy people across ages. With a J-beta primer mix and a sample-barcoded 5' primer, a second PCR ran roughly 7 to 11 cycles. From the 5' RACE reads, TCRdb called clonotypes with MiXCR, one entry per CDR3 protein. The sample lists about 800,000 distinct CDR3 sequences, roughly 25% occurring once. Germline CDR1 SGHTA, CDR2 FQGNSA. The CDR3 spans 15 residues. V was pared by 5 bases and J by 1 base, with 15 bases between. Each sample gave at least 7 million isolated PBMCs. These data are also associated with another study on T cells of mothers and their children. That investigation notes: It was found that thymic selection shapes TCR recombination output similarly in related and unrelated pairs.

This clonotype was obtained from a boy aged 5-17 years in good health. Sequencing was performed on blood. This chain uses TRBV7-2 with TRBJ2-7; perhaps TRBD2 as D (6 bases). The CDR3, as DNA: TGTGCCAGCAGCCCACGTGTCGGGGGATCCTACGAGCAGTACTTC. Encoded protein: CASSPRVGGSYEQYF.